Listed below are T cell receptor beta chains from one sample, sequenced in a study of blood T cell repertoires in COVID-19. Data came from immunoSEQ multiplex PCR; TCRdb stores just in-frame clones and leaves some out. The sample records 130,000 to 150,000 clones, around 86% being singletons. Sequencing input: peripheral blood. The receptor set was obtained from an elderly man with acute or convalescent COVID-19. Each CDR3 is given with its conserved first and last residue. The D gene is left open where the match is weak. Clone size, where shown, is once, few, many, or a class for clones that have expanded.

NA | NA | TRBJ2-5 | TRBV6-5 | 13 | CASRDSRGETQYF | TGTGCCAGCAGGGACAGCCGGGGAGAGACCCAGTACTTC
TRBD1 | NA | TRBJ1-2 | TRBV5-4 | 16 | CASSLAGTGESYGYTF | TGTGCCAGCAGCTTGGCCGGGACAGGGGAGAGTTATGGCTACACCTTC
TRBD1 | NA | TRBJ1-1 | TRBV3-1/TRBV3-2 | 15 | CASSATGGANTEAFF | TGTGCCAGCAGCGCCACAGGGGGCGCGAACACTGAAGCTTTCTTT
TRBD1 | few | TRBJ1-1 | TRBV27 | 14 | CASTQRDRAGMAFF | TGTGCCAGCACCCAAAGGGACAGGGCCGGAATGGCTTTCTTT
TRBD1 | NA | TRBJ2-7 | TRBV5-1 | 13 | CASRWTGGYEQYF | TGCGCCAGCAGGTGGACAGGGGGCTACGAGCAGTACTTC
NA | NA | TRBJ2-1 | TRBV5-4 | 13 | CASSLAEGVEQFF | TGTGCCAGCAGCTTGGCCGAGGGAGTTGAGCAGTTCTTC
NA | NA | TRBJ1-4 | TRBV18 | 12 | CASSPMAGGLFF | TGTGCCAGCTCACCAATGGCCGGGGGACTGTTTTTT
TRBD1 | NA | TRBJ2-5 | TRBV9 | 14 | CASSAQGAGETQYF | TGTGCCAGCAGTGCACAGGGGGCGGGTGAGACCCAGTACTTC
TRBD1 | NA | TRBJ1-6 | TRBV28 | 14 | CASTDRAVVSPLHF | TGTGCCAGCACGGACAGGGCGGTAGTTTCACCCCTCCACTTT
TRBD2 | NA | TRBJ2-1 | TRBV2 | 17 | CASSGGTSGRRYNEQFF | TGTGCCAGCAGTGGCGGGACTAGCGGGAGAAGATACAATGAGCAGTTCTTC
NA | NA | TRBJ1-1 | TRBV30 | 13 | CAWSALSNTEAFF | TGTGCCTGGAGTGCACTGTCGAACACTGAAGCTTTCTTT
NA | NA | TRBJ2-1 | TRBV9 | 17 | CASSVALTRGEYNEQFF | TGTGCCAGCAGCGTAGCTTTGACTAGAGGGGAATACAATGAGCAGTTCTTC
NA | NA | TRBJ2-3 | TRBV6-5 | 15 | CASVQGIPLTDTQYF | TGTGCCAGCGTACAGGGAATTCCCTTAACAGATACGCAGTATTTT
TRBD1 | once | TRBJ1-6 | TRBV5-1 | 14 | CASSTGTVNSPLHF | TGCGCCAGCAGCACCGGGACAGTAAATTCACCCCTCCACTTT
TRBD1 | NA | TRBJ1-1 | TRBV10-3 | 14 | CAISQGQGRTEAFF | TGTGCCATCAGCCAGGGACAGGGGCGTACTGAAGCTTTCTTT
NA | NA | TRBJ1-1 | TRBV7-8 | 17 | CASSLDWGSTRNTEAFF | TGTGCCAGCAGCTTAGACTGGGGCTCAACTCGAAACACTGAAGCTTTCTTT
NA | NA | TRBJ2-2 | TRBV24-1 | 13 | CATSLDGVGELFF | TGTGCCACCAGCCTAGACGGTGTCGGGGAGCTGTTTTTT
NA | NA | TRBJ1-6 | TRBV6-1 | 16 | CASSERGPTYNSPLHF | TGTGCCAGCAGTGAACGCGGGCCTACCTATAATTCACCCCTCCACTTT
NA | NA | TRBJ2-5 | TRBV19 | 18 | CASSIRRQLPPRQETQYF | TGTGCCAGTAGTATCCGGCGACAGCTACCACCAAGGCAAGAGACCCAGTACTTC
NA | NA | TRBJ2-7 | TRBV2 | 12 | CASRRSSYEQYF | TGTGCCAGCAGGAGGAGCTCCTACGAGCAGTACTTC
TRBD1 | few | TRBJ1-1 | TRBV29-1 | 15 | CSVFFILTGGTEAFF | TGCAGCGTCTTTTTTATACTGACAGGGGGCACTGAAGCTTTCTTT
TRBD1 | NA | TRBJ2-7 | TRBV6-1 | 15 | CASSESETGGSEQYF | TGTGCCAGCAGTGAATCGGAGACAGGGGGCTCCGAGCAGTACTTC
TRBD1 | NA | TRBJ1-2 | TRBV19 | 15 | CASSIDENQGDGYTF | TGTGCCAGTAGTATAGATGAGAACCAGGGGGATGGCTACACCTTC
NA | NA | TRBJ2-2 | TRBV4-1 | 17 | CASSRLTGKSNTGELFF | TGCGCCAGCAGCCGATTAACCGGGAAATCGAACACCGGGGAGCTGTTTTTT
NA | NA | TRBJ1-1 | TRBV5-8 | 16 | CASSFTDRYMNTEAFF | TGTGCCAGCAGCTTTACCGACAGGTACATGAACACTGAAGCTTTCTTT
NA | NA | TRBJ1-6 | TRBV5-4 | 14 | CASSLLGVDSPLHF | TGTGCCAGCAGCTTGCTCGGGGTAGACTCACCCCTCCACTTT
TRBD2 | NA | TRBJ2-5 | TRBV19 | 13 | CASSLRGGETQYF | TGTGCCAGTAGTCTTCGGGGGGGGGAGACCCAGTACTTC
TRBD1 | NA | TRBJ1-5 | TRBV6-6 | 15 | CASSGTGGSNQPQHF | TGTGCCAGCAGCGGGACAGGGGGTAGCAATCAGCCCCAGCATTTT
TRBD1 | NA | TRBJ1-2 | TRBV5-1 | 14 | CASSPGTGNYGYTF | TGCGCCAGCAGCCCTGGGACAGGGAACTATGGCTACACCTTC
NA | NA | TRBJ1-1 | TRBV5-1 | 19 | CASSLASMTRDALETEAFF | TGCGCCAGCAGCTTGGCCTCAATGACCCGAGATGCGCTAGAGACTGAAGCTTTCTTT
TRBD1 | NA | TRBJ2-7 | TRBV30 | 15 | CAWSRTGRFSYEQYF | TGTGCCTGGAGTAGGACAGGGAGGTTTAGCTACGAGCAGTACTTC
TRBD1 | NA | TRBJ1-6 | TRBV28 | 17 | CASSSPTWTGGNSPLHF | TGTGCCAGCAGTTCCCCCACTTGGACAGGGGGTAATTCACCCCTCCACTTT
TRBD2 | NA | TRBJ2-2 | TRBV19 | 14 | CASRRTSGTGELFF | TGTGCCAGTAGAAGGACTAGTGGCACCGGGGAGCTGTTTTTT
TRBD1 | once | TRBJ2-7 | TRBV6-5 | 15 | CASSFDRGPSYEQYF | TGTGCCAGCAGTTTCGACAGGGGACCCTCCTACGAGCAGTACTTC
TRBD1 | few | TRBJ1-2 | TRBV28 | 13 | CASTLGQEDGYTF | TGTGCCAGCACCCTCGGACAGGAGGATGGCTACACCTTC
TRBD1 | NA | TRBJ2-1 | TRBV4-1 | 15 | CASSYLDRDVNEQFF | TGCGCCAGCAGCTACCTAGACAGGGACGTCAATGAGCAGTTCTTC
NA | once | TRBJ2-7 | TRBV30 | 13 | CAWSVLGKYEQYF | TGTGCCTGGAGTGTACTAGGGAAATACGAGCAGTACTTC
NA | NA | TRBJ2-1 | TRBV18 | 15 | CASSPLATDYNEQFF | TGTGCCAGCTCGCCTCTAGCGACCGACTACAATGAGCAGTTCTTC
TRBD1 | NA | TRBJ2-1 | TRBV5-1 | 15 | CASSVQGTFYNEQFF | TGCGCCAGCAGCGTACAGGGGACCTTCTACAATGAGCAGTTCTTC
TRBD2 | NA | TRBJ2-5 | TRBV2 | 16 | CASSIGGVGVMSTQYF | TGTGCCAGCAGTATCGGGGGGGTGGGAGTGATGTCGACCCAGTACTTC
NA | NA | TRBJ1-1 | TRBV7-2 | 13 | CASSSDRNTEAFF | TGTGCCAGCAGCTCCGACAGGAACACTGAAGCTTTCTTT
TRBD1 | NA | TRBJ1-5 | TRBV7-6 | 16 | CASSPGTDHSNQPQHF | TGTGCCAGCAGCCCAGGGACAGATCATAGCAATCAGCCCCAGCATTTT
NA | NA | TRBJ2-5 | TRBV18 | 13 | CASSPDRQETQYF | TGTGCCAGCTCTCCTGATAGACAGGAGACCCAGTACTTC
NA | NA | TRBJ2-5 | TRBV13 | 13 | CASSRTLSGTQYF | TGTGCCAGCAGCCGGACACTGTCAGGGACCCAGTACTTC
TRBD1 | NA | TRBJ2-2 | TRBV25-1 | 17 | CASSDRDRGRRAGELFF | TGTGCCAGCAGTGACCGGGACAGGGGGCGGAGGGCCGGGGAGCTGTTTTTT
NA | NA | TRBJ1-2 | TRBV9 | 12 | CASSVQGDGYTF | TGTGCCAGCAGTGTTCAGGGTGATGGCTACACCTTC
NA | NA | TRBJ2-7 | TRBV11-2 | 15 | CASSLVLQGVHEQYF | TGTGCCAGCAGCTTAGTCCTACAGGGAGTCCACGAGCAGTACTTC
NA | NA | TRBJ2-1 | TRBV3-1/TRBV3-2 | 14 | CASSLGAGWHQQFF | TGTGCCAGCAGCCTCGGGGCGGGGTGGCACCAGCAGTTCTTC
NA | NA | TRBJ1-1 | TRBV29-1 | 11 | CSGNRDTEAFF | TGCAGCGGAAACAGGGACACTGAAGCTTTCTTT
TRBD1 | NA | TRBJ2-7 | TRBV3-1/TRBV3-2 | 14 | CASSQRDRAYEQYF | TGTGCCAGCAGCCAACGGGACAGAGCCTACGAGCAGTACTTC
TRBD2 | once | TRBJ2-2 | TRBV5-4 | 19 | CASSLGVRAGGLNTGELFF | TGTGCCAGCAGCTTGGGTGTTCGAGCGGGGGGCCTTAACACCGGGGAGCTGTTTTTT
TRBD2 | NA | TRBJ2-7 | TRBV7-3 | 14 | CASSLTSLSYEQYF | TGTGCCAGCAGCCTGACTAGCCTTTCCTACGAGCAGTACTTC
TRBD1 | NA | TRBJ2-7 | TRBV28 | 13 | CASKGTGTIEQYF | TGTGCCAGCAAGGGGACAGGGACGATCGAGCAGTACTTC
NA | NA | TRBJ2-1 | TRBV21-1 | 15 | CASRKPGLAGKEQFF | TGTGCCAGCAGAAAACCGGGACTAGCGGGAAAAGAGCAGTTCTTC
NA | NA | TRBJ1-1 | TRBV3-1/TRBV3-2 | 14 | CASITKGSNTEAFF | TGTGCCAGCATCACGAAGGGGTCGAACACTGAAGCTTTCTTT